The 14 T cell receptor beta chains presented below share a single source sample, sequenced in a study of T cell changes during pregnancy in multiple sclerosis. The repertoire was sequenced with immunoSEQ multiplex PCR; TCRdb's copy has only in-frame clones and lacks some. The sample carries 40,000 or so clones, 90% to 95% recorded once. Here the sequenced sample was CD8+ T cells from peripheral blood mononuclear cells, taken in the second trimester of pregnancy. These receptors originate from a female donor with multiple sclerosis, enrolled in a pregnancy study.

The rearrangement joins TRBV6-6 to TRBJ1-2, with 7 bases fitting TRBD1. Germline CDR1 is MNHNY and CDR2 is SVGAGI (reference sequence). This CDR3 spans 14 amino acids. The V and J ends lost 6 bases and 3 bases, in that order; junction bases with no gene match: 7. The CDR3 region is CASSPGQADYGYTF. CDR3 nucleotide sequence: TGTGCCAGCAGCCCCGGACAGGCGGACTATGGCTACACCTTC.

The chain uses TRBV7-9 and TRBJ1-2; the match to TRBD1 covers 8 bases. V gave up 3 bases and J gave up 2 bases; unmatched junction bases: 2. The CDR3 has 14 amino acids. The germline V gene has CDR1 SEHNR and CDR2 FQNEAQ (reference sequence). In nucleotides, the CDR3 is TGTGCCAGCAGCTTGACAGGGGCCAACTATGGCTACACCTTC. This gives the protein CASSLTGANYGYTF.

The CDR3 nucleotides are TGTGCCAGTAGTATTGGCGGCGCCGGGTGGGAGCAGTACTTC. Residues: CASSIGGAGWEQYF. The chain links TRBV19 to TRBJ2-7; D uncertain. Germline lookup yields CDR1 LNHDA and CDR2 SQIVND (reference sequence). The CDR3 is 14 residues long. Trimming removed 3 bases from V and 7 bases from J, with 16 bases in between.

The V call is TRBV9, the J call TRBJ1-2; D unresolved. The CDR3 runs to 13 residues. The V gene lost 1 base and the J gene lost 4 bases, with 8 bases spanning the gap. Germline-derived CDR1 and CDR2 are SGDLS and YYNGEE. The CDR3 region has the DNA TGTGCCAGCAGCGTAAACGAGGTCTATGGCTACACCTTC. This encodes CASSVNEVYGYTF.

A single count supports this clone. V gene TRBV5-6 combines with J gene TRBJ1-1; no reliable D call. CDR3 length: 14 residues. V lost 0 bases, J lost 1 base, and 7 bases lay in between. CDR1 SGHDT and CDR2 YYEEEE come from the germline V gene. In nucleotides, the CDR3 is TGTGCCAGCAGCTTGGGGGCAGCGAACACTGAAGCTTTCTTT. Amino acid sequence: CASSLGAANTEAFF.

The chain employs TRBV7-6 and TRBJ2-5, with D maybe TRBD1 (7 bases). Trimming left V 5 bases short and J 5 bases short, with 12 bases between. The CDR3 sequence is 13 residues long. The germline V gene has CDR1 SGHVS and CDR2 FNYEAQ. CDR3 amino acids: CASSDSGGETQYF. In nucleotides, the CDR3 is TGTGCCAGCAGCGATTCAGGGGGGGAGACCCAGTACTTC.

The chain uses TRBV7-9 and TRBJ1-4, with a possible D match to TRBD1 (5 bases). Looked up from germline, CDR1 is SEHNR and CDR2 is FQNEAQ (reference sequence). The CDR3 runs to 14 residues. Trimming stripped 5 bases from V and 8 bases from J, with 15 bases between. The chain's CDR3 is CASSEGAYLEKLFF. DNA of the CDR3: TGTGCCAGCAGCGAAGGGGCATACCTCGAAAAACTGTTTTTT. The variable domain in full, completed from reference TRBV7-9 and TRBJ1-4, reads DTGVSQNPRHKITKRGQNVTFRCDPISEHNRLYWYRQTLGQGPEFLTYFQNEAQLEKSRLLSDRFSAERPKGSFSTLEIQRTEQGDSAMYLCASSEGAYLEKLFFGSGTQLSVL.

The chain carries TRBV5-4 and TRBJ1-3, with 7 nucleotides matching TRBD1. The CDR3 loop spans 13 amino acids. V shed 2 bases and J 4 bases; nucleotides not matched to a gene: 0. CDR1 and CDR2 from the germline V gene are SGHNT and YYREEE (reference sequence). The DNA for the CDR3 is TGTGCCAGCAGCTTCAGGGGGGGAAACACCATATATTTT. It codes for CASSFRGGNTIYF.

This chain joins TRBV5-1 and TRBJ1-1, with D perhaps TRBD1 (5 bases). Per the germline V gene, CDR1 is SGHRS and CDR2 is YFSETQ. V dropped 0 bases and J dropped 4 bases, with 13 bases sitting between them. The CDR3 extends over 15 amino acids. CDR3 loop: CASSLAQGSGTEAFF. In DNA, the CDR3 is TGCGCCAGCAGCTTGGCTCAGGGTTCGGGCACTGAAGCTTTCTTT.

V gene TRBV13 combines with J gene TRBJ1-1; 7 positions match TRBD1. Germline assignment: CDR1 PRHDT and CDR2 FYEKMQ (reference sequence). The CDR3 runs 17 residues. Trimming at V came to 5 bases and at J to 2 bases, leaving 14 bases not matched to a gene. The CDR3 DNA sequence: TGTGCCAGCAGCCCAAATACAGGGGAGGTTGTTAACACTGAAGCTTTCTTT. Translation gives CASSPNTGEVVNTEAFF.

CDR3 sequence (DNA): TGTGCCAGCAGTTACGGAGAGACCCGGTACACTGAAGCTTTCTTT. Translated: CASSYGETRYTEAFF. The chain joins TRBV6-5 to TRBJ1-1; D is ambiguous. Trimming pared 2 bases from V and 3 bases from J, leaving 13 bases between. This CDR3 region has 15 residues. The germline V gene encodes CDR1 MNHEY and CDR2 SVGAGI.

In nucleotides, the CDR3 is TGCAGCGTTGAGGCGGGGGCAAGCTCCTACGAGCAGTACTTC. It is translated as CSVEAGASSYEQYF. The chain carries TRBV29-1 and TRBJ2-7, with a possible D match to TRBD2 (7 bases). CDR1 and CDR2 (germline): SQVTM, ANQGSEA. V lost 3 bases and J lost 0, with 12 bases in between. The CDR3 contains 14 residues.

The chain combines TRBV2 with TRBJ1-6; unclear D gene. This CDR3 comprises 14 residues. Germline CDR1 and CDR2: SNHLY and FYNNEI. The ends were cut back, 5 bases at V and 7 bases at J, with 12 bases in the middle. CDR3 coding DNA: TGTGCCAGCAGTTGGGAGGCCGACAATTCACCCCTCCACTTT. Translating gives CASSWEADNSPLHF.

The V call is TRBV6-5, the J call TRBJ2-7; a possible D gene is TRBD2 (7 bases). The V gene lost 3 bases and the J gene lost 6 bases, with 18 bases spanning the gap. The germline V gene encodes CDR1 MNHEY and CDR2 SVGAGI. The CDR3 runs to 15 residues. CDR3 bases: TGTGCCAGCAGTTATGAGGGGGGGGCTTGGGGCGAGCAGTACTTC. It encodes CASSYEGGAWGEQYF.